This T cell receptor beta chain was recorded in a study of cytomegalovirus exposure and HLA in healthy donors. Points from the study as a whole: Rarity held for most TCR sequences, but there were some public TCRs that occurred in many donors. Three CMV-associated chains proved CMV antigen-specific in vitro. Reportedly, cytomegalovirus status was diagnosed with high sensitivity and specificity.

Comment on this clone: The antigen is undetermined.

This CDR3 is built from 14 residues. V trimming: 1 base; J trimming: 8 bases; junction bases outside the gene matches: 3. Germline V gene sequence: CDR1 SGHAT, CDR2 FQNNGV. The donors belonged to the roughly 130-subject validation cohort, separate from the roughly 670-subject first cohort. Produced via immunoSEQ multiplex PCR; TCRdb's table is partial and in-frame only. Among fewer than 200,000 clones listed, 85% to 90% were seen once. The source is a woman between 18 and 30 years old in good health and CMV-seropositive. This chain joins TRBV11-2 and TRBJ1-4; 8 nucleotides line up with TRBD1. The sample was PBMCs. DNA of the CDR3: TGTGCCAGCAGCTTAGCAGGACAGGGCGAAAAACTGTTTTTT. Its protein is CASSLAGQGEKLFF.